The clone carrying this T cell receptor (beta chain) was seen a few times. This sample was taken from a study of blood T cell repertoires in COVID-19. About the study: The analysed material was cDNA or gDNA that came from T cells, B-cell-depleted T cells, or PBMCs.

The authors' processing: The assay estimated nucleated cells by amplifying reference gene primers. This table comes from immunoSEQ multiplex PCR, and its TCRdb copy is limited to in-frame clones, with some not included. D and trimming were read from the DNA, whereas the V and J calls and clone size are those reported in that table. Here the sample spans 200,000 to 250,000 clones, more than 70% being singletons. The CDR3 loop spans 14 amino acids. The J segment lost 10 bases and the V segment lost 2 bases, leaving 8 bases of the junction unmatched. Germline values: CDR1 KGHSH, CDR2 LQKENI. This receptor was identified in a woman aged 80 or older with acute or convalescent COVID-19. The specimen was peripheral blood. The V and J genes are TRBV18 and TRBJ1-5; TRBD1 agrees at 7 bases. CDR3 loop: CASSPEGGAYPQHF. In DNA form, the CDR3 reads TGTGCCAGCTCACCAGAAGGGGGCGCTTATCCCCAGCATTTT.